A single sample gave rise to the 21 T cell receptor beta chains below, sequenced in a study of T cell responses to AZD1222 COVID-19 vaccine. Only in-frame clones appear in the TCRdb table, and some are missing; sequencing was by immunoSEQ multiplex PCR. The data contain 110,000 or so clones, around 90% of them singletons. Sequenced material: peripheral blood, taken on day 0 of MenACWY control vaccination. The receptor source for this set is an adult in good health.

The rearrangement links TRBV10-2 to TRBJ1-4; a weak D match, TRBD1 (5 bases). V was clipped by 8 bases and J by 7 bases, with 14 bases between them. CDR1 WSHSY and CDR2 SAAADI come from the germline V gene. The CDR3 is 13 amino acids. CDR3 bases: TGCGCCAGCTCTCGAGGGGCGGGTGAAAAACTGTTTTTT. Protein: CASSRGAGEKLFF.

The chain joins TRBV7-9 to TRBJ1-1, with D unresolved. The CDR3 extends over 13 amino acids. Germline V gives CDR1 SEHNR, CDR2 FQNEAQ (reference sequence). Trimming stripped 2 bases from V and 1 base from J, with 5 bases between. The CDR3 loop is CASSLHGNTEAFF. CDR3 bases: TGTGCCAGCAGCTTACATGGGAACACTGAAGCTTTCTTT.

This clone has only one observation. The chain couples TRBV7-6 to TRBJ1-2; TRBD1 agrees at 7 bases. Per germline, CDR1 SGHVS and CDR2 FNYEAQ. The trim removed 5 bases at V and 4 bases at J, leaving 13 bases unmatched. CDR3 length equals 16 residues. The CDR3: CASSPGTVVEPYGYTF. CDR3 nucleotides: TGTGCCAGCAGCCCAGGGACAGTCGTTGAGCCCTATGGCTACACCTTC.

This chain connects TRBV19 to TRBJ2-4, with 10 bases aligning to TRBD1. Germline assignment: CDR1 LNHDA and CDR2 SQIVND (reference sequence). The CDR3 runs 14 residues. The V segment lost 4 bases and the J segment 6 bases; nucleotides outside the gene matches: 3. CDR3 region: CASSTGQGGNIQYF. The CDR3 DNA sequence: TGTGCCAGTAGTACCGGACAGGGGGGAAACATTCAGTACTTC. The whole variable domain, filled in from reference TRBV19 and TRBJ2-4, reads DGGITQSPKYLFRKEGQNVTLSCEQNLNHDAMYWYRQDPGQGLRLIYYSQIVNDFQKGDIAEGYSVSREKKESFPLTVTSAQKNPTAFYLCASSTGQGGNIQYFGAGTRLSVL.

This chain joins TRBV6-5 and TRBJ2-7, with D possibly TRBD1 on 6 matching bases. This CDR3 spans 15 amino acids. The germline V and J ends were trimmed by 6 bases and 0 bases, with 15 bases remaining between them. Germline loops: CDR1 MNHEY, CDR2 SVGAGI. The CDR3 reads CASSTGHRSSYEQYF. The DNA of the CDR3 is TGTGCCAGCAGCACGGGACATAGGAGCTCCTACGAGCAGTACTTC.

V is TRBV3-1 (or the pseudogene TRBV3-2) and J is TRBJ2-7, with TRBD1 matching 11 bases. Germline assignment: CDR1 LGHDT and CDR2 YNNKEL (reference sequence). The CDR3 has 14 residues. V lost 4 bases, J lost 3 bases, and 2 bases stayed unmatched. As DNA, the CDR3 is TGTGCCAGCAGCCCAGGGACAGGGGGCTACGAGCAGTACTTC. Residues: CASSPGTGGYEQYF.

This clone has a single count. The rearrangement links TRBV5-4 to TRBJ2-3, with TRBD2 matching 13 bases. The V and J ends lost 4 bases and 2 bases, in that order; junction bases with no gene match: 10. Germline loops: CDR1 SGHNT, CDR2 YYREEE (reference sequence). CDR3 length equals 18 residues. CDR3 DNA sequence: TGTGCCAGCAGCACCGGACTAGCGGGAGCCCCTAACACAGATACGCAGTATTTT. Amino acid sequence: CASSTGLAGAPNTDTQYF.

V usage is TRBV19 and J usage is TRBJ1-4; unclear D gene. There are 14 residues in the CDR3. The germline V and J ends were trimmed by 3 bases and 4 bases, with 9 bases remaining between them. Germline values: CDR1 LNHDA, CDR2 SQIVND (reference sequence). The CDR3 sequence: CASSITGVNEKLFF. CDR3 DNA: TGTGCCAGTAGTATCACCGGGGTTAATGAAAAACTGTTTTTT.

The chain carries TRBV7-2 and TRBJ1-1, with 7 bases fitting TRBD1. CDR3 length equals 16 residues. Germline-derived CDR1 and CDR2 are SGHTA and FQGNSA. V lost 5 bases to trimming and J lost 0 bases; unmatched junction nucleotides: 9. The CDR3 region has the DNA TGTGCCAGCAGCACCCGAGGGGGCGTTCTGAACACTGAAGCTTTCTTT. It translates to CASSTRGGVLNTEAFF.

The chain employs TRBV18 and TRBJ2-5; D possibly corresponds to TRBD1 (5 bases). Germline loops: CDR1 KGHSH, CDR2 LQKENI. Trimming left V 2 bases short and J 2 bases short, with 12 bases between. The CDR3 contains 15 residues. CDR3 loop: CASSPVAGYQETQYF. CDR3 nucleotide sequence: TGTGCCAGCTCACCAGTCGCAGGGTATCAAGAGACCCAGTACTTC. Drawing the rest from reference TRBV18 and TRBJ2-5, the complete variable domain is NAGVMQNPRHLVRRRGQEARLRCSPMKGHSHVYWYRQLPEEGLKFMVYLQKENIIDESGMPKERFSAEFPKEGPSILRIQQVVRGDSAAYFCASSPVAGYQETQYFGPGTRLLVL.

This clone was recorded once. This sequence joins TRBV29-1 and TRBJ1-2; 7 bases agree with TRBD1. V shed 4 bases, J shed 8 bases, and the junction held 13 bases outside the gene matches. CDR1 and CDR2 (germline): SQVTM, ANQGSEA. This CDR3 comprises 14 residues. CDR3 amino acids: CSVVQGGIQEGYTF. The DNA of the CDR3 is TGCAGCGTTGTTCAGGGGGGGATTCAAGAAGGCTACACCTTC.

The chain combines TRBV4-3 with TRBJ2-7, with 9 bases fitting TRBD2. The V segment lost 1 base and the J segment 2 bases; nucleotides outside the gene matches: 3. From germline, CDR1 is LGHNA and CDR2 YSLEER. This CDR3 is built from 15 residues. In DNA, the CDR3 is TGCGCCAGCAGCCAAGGACTAGCGGCGACCTACGAGCAGTACTTC. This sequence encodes CASSQGLAATYEQYF.

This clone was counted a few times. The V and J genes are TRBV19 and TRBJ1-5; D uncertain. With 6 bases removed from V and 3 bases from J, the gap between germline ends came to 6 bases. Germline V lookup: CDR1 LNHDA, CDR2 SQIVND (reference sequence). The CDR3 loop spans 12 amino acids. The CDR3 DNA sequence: TGTGCCAGTAGAGGGAACAATCAGCCCCAGCATTTT. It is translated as CASRGNNQPQHF.

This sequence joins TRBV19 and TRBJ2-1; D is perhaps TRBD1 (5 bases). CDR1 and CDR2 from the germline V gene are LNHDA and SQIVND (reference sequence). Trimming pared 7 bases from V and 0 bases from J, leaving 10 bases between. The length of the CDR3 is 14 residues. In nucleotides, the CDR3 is TGTGCCAGTACCGACGACAGCTCCTACAATGAGCAGTTCTTC. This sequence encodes CASTDDSSYNEQFF.

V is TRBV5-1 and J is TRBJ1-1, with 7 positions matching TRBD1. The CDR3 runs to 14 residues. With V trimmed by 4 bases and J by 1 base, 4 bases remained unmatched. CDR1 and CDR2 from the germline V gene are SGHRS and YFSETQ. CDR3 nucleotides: TGCGCCAGCAGCCCGACAGGGCGGAACACTGAAGCTTTCTTT. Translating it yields CASSPTGRNTEAFF.

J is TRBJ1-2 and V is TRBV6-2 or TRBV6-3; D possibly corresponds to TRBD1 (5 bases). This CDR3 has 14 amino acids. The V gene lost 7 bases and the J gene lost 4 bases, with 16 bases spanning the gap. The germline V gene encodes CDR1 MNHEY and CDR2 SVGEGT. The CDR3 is CASNPRGDFYGYTF. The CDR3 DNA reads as TGTGCCAGCAACCCTCGAGGGGACTTCTATGGCTACACCTTC.

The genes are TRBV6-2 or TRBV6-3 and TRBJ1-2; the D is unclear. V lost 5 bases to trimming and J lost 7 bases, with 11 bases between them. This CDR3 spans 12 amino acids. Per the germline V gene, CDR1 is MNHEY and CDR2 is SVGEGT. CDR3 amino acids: CASSPEGAGYTF. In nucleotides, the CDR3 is TGTGCCAGCAGTCCAGAGGGTGCTGGCTACACCTTC.

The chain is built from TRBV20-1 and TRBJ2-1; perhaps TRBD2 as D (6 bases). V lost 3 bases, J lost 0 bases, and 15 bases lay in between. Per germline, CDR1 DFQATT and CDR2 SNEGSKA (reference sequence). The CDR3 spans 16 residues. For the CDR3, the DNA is TGCAGTGCTAGTGGGGGGATAGATCGCTCCTACAATGAGCAGTTCTTC. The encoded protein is CSASGGIDRSYNEQFF.

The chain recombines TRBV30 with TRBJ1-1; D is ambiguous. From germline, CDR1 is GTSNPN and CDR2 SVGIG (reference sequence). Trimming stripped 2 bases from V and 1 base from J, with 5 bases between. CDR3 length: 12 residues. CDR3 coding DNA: TGTGCCTGGAGTTGGCGGAACACTGAAGCTTTCTTT. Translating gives CAWSWRNTEAFF.

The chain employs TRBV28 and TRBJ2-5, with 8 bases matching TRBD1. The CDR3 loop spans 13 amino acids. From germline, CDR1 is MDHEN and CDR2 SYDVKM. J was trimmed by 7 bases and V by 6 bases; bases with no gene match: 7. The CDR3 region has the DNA TGTGCCAGCAGACAATCAGGGGGCGCGACCCAGTACTTC. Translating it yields CASRQSGGATQYF.

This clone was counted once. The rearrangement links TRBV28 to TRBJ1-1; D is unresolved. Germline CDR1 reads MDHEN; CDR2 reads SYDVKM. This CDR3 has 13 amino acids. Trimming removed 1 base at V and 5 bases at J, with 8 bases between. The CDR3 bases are TGTGCCAGCAGTTTATCCGGACGAACTGAAGCTTTCTTT. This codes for CASSLSGRTEAFF.